The 29 T cell receptor beta chains below all came from one sample that was sequenced in a study of control samples from healthy donors and cancer patients. Here immunoSEQ multiplex PCR was the method, and the copy in TCRdb shows in-frame clones only, minus some. The table has approximately 160,000 clones, about 90% seen once. The sequencing sample was made of blood. All receptors derive from a woman in her 30s in good health.

The chain couples TRBV7-9 to TRBJ2-7; perhaps TRBD2 as D (6 bases). The V gene's germline CDR1 is SEHNR and CDR2 FQNEAQ (reference sequence). The CDR3 loop spans 14 amino acids. Trimming removed 5 bases at V and 3 bases at J, with 14 bases between. CDR3 protein: CASSPRDSHYEQYF. DNA of the CDR3: TGTGCCAGCAGCCCACGGGACTCCCACTACGAGCAGTACTTC.

This clone was detected once. The rearrangement links TRBV15 to TRBJ2-6; D is ambiguous. CDR1 is LNHNV, CDR2 YYDKDF, per germline (reference sequence). CDR3 length equals 14 residues. V was pared by 2 bases and J by 0 bases, with 2 bases between. In DNA form, the CDR3 reads TGTGCCACCAGCAGAACCTCTGGGGCCAACGTCCTGACTTTC. Amino acid sequence: CATSRTSGANVLTF. Full variable domain (missing parts from reference TRBV15 and TRBJ2-6): DAMVIQNPRYQVTQFGKPVTLSCSQTLNHNVMYWYQQKSSQAPKLLFHYYDKDFNNEADTPDNFQSRRPNTSFCFLDIRSPGLGDTAMYLCATSRTSGANVLTFGAGSRLTVL.

To note about this clone: An end of the junction differs from the germline gene, which may be a read error. V gene TRBV5-1 combines with J gene TRBJ2-3; D gene unclear. This CDR3 spans 16 amino acids. CDR1 is SGHRS, CDR2 YFSETQ, per germline. The CDR3 reads CASNLLSGARVDTQYF. CDR3 DNA: TGCGCCAGCAACTTGCTTTCCGGAGCCCGCGTGGATACGCAGTATTTT.

V is TRBV27 and J is TRBJ1-1, with 8 positions matching TRBD1. The CDR3 is made up of 14 amino acids. Germline V gene sequence: CDR1 MNHEY, CDR2 SMNVEV (reference sequence). J gave up 7 bases and V 5 bases, and 9 bases lay outside the gene matches. The CDR3 spells CASSPRAGGVEAFF. The CDR3 coding sequence is TGTGCCAGCAGTCCCCGAGCAGGGGGCGTTGAAGCTTTCTTT.

V gene TRBV6-5 combines with J gene TRBJ1-1; weak D call: TRBD1 (6 bases). The germline V gene has CDR1 MNHEY and CDR2 SVGAGI. There are 14 residues in the CDR3. The V end was cut by 4 bases, the J end by 0 bases, with 9 bases between. CDR3 region: CASSWEGVNTEAFF. The CDR3 coding sequence is TGTGCCAGCAGTTGGGAGGGGGTGAACACTGAAGCTTTCTTT.

The chain has TRBV24-1 and TRBJ1-5, with 8 bases that match TRBD1. The CDR3 runs 13 residues. V lost 12 bases to trimming and J lost 2 bases; unmatched junction nucleotides: 5. Per germline, CDR1 KGHDR and CDR2 SFDVKD. The CDR3 reads CAPPDRGNQPQHF. The CDR3, as DNA: TGTGCCCCCCCGGACAGGGGCAATCAGCCCCAGCATTTT.

V and J are TRBV29-1 and TRBJ1-2; TRBD1 matches 7 bases. V shed 4 bases and J 4 bases; nucleotides not matched to a gene: 9. CDR1 is SQVTM and CDR2 is ANQGSEA in the germline V gene. The CDR3 runs 14 residues. CDR3 in DNA: TGCAGCGTTGTCCCTATCAGGGGGAGCTATGGCTACACCTTC. This encodes CSVVPIRGSYGYTF. The variable domain in full, completed from reference TRBV29-1 and TRBJ1-2, reads SAVISQKPSRDICQRGTSLTIQCQVDSQVTMMFWYRQQPGQSLTLIATANQGSEATYESGFVIDKFPISRPNLTFSTLTVSNMSPEDSSIYLCSVVPIRGSYGYTFGSGTRLTVV.

V gene TRBV7-2 combines with J gene TRBJ2-2; 8 bases line up with TRBD1. This CDR3 contains 16 residues. V trimming: 5 bases; J trimming: 5 bases; junction bases outside the gene matches: 10. From germline, CDR1 is SGHTA and CDR2 FQGNSA. In nucleotides, the CDR3 is TGTGCCAGCAGCCGTGCCGACAGGGGCGTAACCGGGGAGCTGTTTTTT. It translates to CASSRADRGVTGELFF.

The genes are TRBV7-9 and TRBJ2-3, with 9 bases that match TRBD2. Trimming took 3 bases from V and 3 from J; bases not matched to a gene: 4. CDR1 is SEHNR, CDR2 FQNEAQ, per germline (reference sequence). The CDR3 covers 15 residues. The CDR3 spells CASSLISGRTDTQYF. The CDR3 nucleotides read TGTGCCAGCAGCTTGATTAGCGGGAGAACAGATACGCAGTATTTT.

This chain links TRBV19 with TRBJ2-7; 12 bases agree with TRBD1. The junction had 3 bases not matched to a gene; V was cut back by 7 bases and J by 5 bases. The CDR3 runs 13 residues. From germline, CDR1 is LNHDA and CDR2 SQIVND (reference sequence). The CDR3 sequence is CASKGQGADEQYF. DNA for the CDR3: TGTGCCAGTAAGGGACAGGGGGCCGACGAGCAGTACTTC.

This chain connects TRBV2 to TRBJ2-5; the match to TRBD2 covers 12 bases. The CDR3 has 15 amino acids. CDR1 is SNHLY, CDR2 FYNNEI, per germline. V dropped 7 bases and J dropped 4; count of bases not matched to a gene: 7. The CDR3 region has the DNA TGTGCCAGCATCGCACTAGCGGGAGGATCAGAGACCCAGTACTTC. This sequence encodes CASIALAGGSETQYF.

The chain carries TRBV3-1 (or the pseudogene TRBV3-2) and TRBJ2-5; the D call may be TRBD1 or TRBD2 (5 bases each). CDR1 is LGHDT and CDR2 is YNNKEL in the germline V gene (reference sequence). This CDR3 is built from 13 residues. Trimming took 8 bases from V and 5 from J, leaving 15 bases between them. The CDR3, as DNA: TGTGCCAGCGTTCGGGGCACACGCGAGACCCAGTACTTC. It codes for CASVRGTRETQYF.

The CDR3 here is CASSLFGTRPGDTQYF. DNA of the CDR3: TGTGCCAGCAGTTTATTTGGGACCAGGCCCGGGGATACGCAGTATTTT. The J gene is TRBJ2-3, the V gene TRBV27, with D perhaps being TRBD1 or TRBD2 (5 bases each). Germline CDR1 and CDR2: MNHEY and SMNVEV (reference sequence). V lost 1 base, J lost 6 bases, and 17 bases lay in between. The CDR3 spans 16 residues.

This chain connects TRBV7-9 to TRBJ2-7; D is undetermined. CDR1 SEHNR and CDR2 FQNEAQ come from the germline V gene (reference sequence). The CDR3 consists of 12 residues. Trimming pared 5 bases from V and 4 bases from J, leaving 9 bases between. The CDR3: CASSPTNYEQYF. The CDR3 DNA sequence: TGTGCCAGCAGCCCGACCAATTACGAGCAGTACTTC.

J is TRBJ2-1 and V is TRBV29-1; D not resolved. The length of the CDR3 is 12 residues. CDR1 is SQVTM and CDR2 is ANQGSEA in the germline V gene. Deletions cut 6 bases from V and 5 bases from J, with 11 bases between. The CDR3 protein is CSVSRSNNEQFF. The CDR3 DNA reads TGCAGCGTATCAAGGTCTAACAATGAGCAGTTCTTC.

The chain combines TRBV4-2 with TRBJ1-1, with D unclear. CDR3 length: 14 residues. Germline-derived CDR1 and CDR2 are LGHNA and YNFKEQ. V lost 3 bases, J lost 2 bases, and 10 bases lay in between. Here the CDR3 DNA reads TGTGCCAGCAGCCAGTACGGCCCCAACACTGAAGCTTTCTTT. As protein: CASSQYGPNTEAFF.

DNA for the CDR3: TGCGCCAGCAGCTTGGCGAACAGGGGACCGGAAAAACTGTTTTTT. It encodes CASSLANRGPEKLFF. The V and J genes are TRBV5-1 and TRBJ1-4; 7 bases map to TRBD1. The germline V gene has CDR1 SGHRS and CDR2 YFSETQ. J was trimmed by 8 bases and V by 0 bases; bases with no gene match: 7. The CDR3 is made up of 15 amino acids.

This clone has only a few counts. V is TRBV7-9 and J is TRBJ2-1, with D perhaps TRBD1 or TRBD2 (5 bases each). Germline CDR1 is SEHNR and CDR2 is FQNEAQ (reference sequence). Trimming shortened V by 2 bases and J by 4 bases, and 18 bases separated the two germline ends. This CDR3 spans 17 amino acids. This CDR3 reads CASSLRKIGTPYNEQFF. CDR3 nucleotides: TGTGCCAGCAGCTTACGGAAGATCGGGACCCCTTACAATGAGCAGTTCTTC.

This chain uses TRBV27 with TRBJ2-5; D is perhaps TRBD2 (6 bases). Germline V gives CDR1 MNHEY, CDR2 SMNVEV (reference sequence). V was shortened by 6 bases and J by 4 bases, with 9 bases between the two germline ends. The CDR3 is 12 residues long. CDR3 sequence reads: CASSPGGETQYF. The CDR3 coding sequence is TGTGCCAGCAGCCCCGGGGGAGAGACCCAGTACTTC.

This clone was detected once. This specimen includes other DNA sequences encoding the same CDR3. The rearrangement uses TRBV19 and TRBJ1-2; perhaps TRBD1 as D (6 bases). CDR3 length: 12 amino acids. CDR1 and CDR2 from the germline V gene are LNHDA and SQIVND (reference sequence). V lost 2 bases, J lost 11 bases, and 12 bases lay in between. This CDR3 reads CASSITGSGYTF. DNA of the CDR3: TGTGCCAGTAGTATAACAGGGAGCGGTTACACCTTC.

This chain connects TRBV5-4 to TRBJ2-3; D is unresolved. With 1 base removed from V and 0 bases from J, the gap between germline ends came to 9 bases. CDR3 length: 15 amino acids. CDR1 is SGHNT and CDR2 is YYREEE in the germline V gene (reference sequence). Here the CDR3 DNA reads TGTGCCAGCAGCTTGCGTACGACTAGCACAGATACGCAGTATTTT. Translation: CASSLRTTSTDTQYF.

The rearrangement uses TRBV5-6 and TRBJ2-5; D remains unclear. Between the trimmed V and J ends, which lost 4 bases and 7 bases, there was a span of 14 bases. Germline V CDR1 and CDR2: SGHDT, YYEEEE. CDR3 length equals 13 residues. The CDR3 sequence is CASSPSYLGTQYF. The CDR3 DNA reads TGTGCCAGCAGCCCCTCGTACCTCGGGACCCAGTACTTC.

The chain recombines TRBV5-1 with TRBJ1-4, with TRBD1 as a possible D gene (6 bases). Looked up from germline, CDR1 is SGHRS and CDR2 is YFSETQ. Trimming left V 3 bases short and J 7 bases short, with 16 bases between. There are 15 residues in the CDR3. The CDR3 loop is CASSSGDGGSEKLFF. CDR3 DNA: TGCGCCAGCAGCTCAGGGGACGGAGGCAGTGAAAAACTGTTTTTT.

The J gene is TRBJ1-4, the V gene TRBV4-2; 7 nucleotides line up with TRBD1. With V trimmed by 1 base and J by 3 bases, 5 bases remained unmatched. Germline V gene lookup returns CDR1 LGHNA and CDR2 YNFKEQ. The CDR3 extends over 16 amino acids. The CDR3 coding sequence is TGTGCCAGCAGCCAAGGGACAGGAAAAGCTAATGAAAAACTGTTTTTT. Its protein product is CASSQGTGKANEKLFF.

The V call is TRBV12-5, the J call TRBJ2-1; D ambiguous. V was trimmed by 1 base and J by 1 base, leaving 5 bases between them. The CDR3 runs 14 residues. Germline values: CDR1 LGHNT, CDR2 FRNRAP. This chain's CDR3 is CASGLGQSYNEQFF. In DNA, the CDR3 is TGTGCTAGTGGTTTGGGGCAGTCCTACAATGAGCAGTTCTTC.

This chain links TRBV7-8 with TRBJ1-1; the D is unclear. The V end was cut by 5 bases, the J end by 2 bases, with 12 bases between. Germline V gene data show CDR1 as SGHVS and CDR2 as FQNEAQ. The CDR3 has 14 residues. Written as DNA, the CDR3 is TGTGCCAGCAGCAACCGGGAACGCAACACTGAAGCTTTCTTT. Translated: CASSNRERNTEAFF.

The chain employs TRBV24-1 and TRBJ1-2; D uncertain. CDR1 and CDR2 (germline): KGHDR, SFDVKD. Trimming removed 3 bases at V and 2 bases at J, with 12 bases between. This CDR3 region has 15 residues. The CDR3 loop reads CATSDGPAANYGYTF. In nucleotides, the CDR3 is TGTGCCACCAGTGATGGCCCGGCCGCGAACTATGGCTACACCTTC.

J is TRBJ2-3 and V is TRBV2, with D tentatively TRBD1 or TRBD2 (5 bases each). Germline CDR1 and CDR2: SNHLY and FYNNEI. V lost 4 bases to trimming and J lost 1 base, with 12 bases between them. The CDR3 is made up of 15 amino acids. CDR3 sequence reads: CASSVSGSGTDTQYF. CDR3 DNA sequence: TGTGCCAGCAGTGTGTCAGGGAGTGGCACAGATACGCAGTATTTT.

This clone appeared once. The rearrangement links TRBV6-1 to TRBJ2-5, with D uncertain. This CDR3 comprises 14 residues. Germline V gene lookup returns CDR1 MNHNS and CDR2 SASEGT. V lost 1 base and J 2 bases, leaving 8 bases between the germline ends. In DNA form, the CDR3 reads TGTGCCAGCAGTGAAGGTGGGTTACAAGAGACCCAGTACTTC. Residues: CASSEGGLQETQYF.